A selection of T cell receptor beta chains follows, all from one sample in a study of blood T cell repertoires in COVID-19. Data came from immunoSEQ multiplex PCR; TCRdb stores just in-frame clones and leaves some out. Altogether approximately 45,000 clones are present, 80% to 90% being singletons, with the ten largest covering over 2%. The specimen sequenced was peripheral blood. These receptors originate from an elderly woman with COVID-19, enrolled during active disease. Each CDR3 is given with its conserved first and last residue. Each record gives: J gene, D gene, CDR3 length, clone size, V gene, CDR3 protein, CDR3 DNA. The D gene is left open where the match is weak. Not all rows give a size; the values are once, few, many and, for expanded clones, a class.

J gene: TRBJ1-1
D gene: TRBD1
CDR3 length: 14
clone size: -
V gene: TRBV5-1
CDR3 protein: CASSRTGRGTEAFF
CDR3 DNA: TGCGCCAGCAGCAGGACAGGGAGGGGCACTGAAGCTTTCTTT

J gene: TRBJ1-1
D gene: TRBD1
CDR3 length: 17
clone size: -
V gene: TRBV7-9
CDR3 protein: CASSFWTGGGWNTEAFF
CDR3 DNA: TGTGCCAGCAGCTTTTGGACAGGGGGTGGTTGGAACACTGAAGCTTTCTTT

J gene: TRBJ2-2
D gene: TRBD2
CDR3 length: 19
clone size: -
V gene: TRBV29-1
CDR3 protein: CSVRIRGLAGEPNTGELFF
CDR3 DNA: TGCAGCGTTAGAATTCGAGGCCTAGCGGGAGAACCGAACACCGGGGAGCTGTTTTTT

J gene: TRBJ1-4
D gene: TRBD1
CDR3 length: 18
clone size: -
V gene: TRBV27
CDR3 protein: CASSPRRDRGQGNEKLFF
CDR3 DNA: TGTGCCAGCAGTCCTCGCCGGGACAGGGGGCAGGGTAATGAAAAACTGTTTTTT

J gene: TRBJ1-3
D gene: -
CDR3 length: 12
clone size: -
V gene: TRBV18
CDR3 protein: CASSLERNTIYF
CDR3 DNA: TGTGCCAGCTCATTGGAGAGAAACACCATATATTTT

J gene: TRBJ1-1
D gene: TRBD1
CDR3 length: 11
clone size: -
V gene: TRBV27
CDR3 protein: CASTGGSEAFF
CDR3 DNA: TGTGCCTCCACAGGGGGTTCGGAAGCTTTCTTT

J gene: TRBJ1-6
D gene: -
CDR3 length: 18
clone size: -
V gene: TRBV5-7
CDR3 protein: CASSSHGIPLSGSSPLHF
CDR3 DNA: TGTGCCAGCAGCTCCCACGGGATCCCTCTCTCCGGGAGTTCACCCCTCCACTTT

J gene: TRBJ2-2
D gene: TRBD1
CDR3 length: 16
clone size: few
V gene: TRBV28
CDR3 protein: CASSPTGTGGGGELFF
CDR3 DNA: TGTGCCAGCAGTCCCACCGGGACAGGGGGCGGCGGGGAGCTGTTTTTT

J gene: TRBJ1-3
D gene: -
CDR3 length: 14
clone size: -
V gene: TRBV2
CDR3 protein: CASFSYGSGNTIYF
CDR3 DNA: TGTGCCAGCTTCTCTTACGGTTCTGGAAACACCATATATTTT

J gene: TRBJ2-7
D gene: TRBD1
CDR3 length: 15
clone size: -
V gene: TRBV9
CDR3 protein: CASSVDGQGAYEQYF
CDR3 DNA: TGTGCCAGCAGCGTAGATGGGCAGGGGGCCTACGAGCAGTACTTC

J gene: TRBJ1-1
D gene: -
CDR3 length: 14
clone size: -
V gene: TRBV10-3
CDR3 protein: CAIKSTGKNTEAFF
CDR3 DNA: TGTGCCATCAAAAGTACAGGGAAGAACACTGAAGCTTTCTTT

J gene: TRBJ2-1
D gene: -
CDR3 length: 13
clone size: -
V gene: TRBV7-3
CDR3 protein: CASSKTRYNEQFF
CDR3 DNA: TGTGCCAGCAGCAAGACTAGATACAATGAGCAGTTCTTC

J gene: TRBJ1-2
D gene: -
CDR3 length: 16
clone size: -
V gene: TRBV5-8
CDR3 protein: CASSLSLTGGRGGYTF
CDR3 DNA: TGTGCCAGCAGCTTGTCGTTGACGGGGGGCCGAGGGGGCTACACCTTC

J gene: TRBJ2-7
D gene: TRBD1
CDR3 length: 15
clone size: -
V gene: TRBV28
CDR3 protein: CASSLARQGAGEQYF
CDR3 DNA: TGTGCCAGCAGTTTGGCTAGACAGGGGGCCGGGGAGCAGTACTTC

J gene: TRBJ2-5
D gene: -
CDR3 length: 15
clone size: -
V gene: TRBV18
CDR3 protein: CASSPRRGTQETQYF
CDR3 DNA: TGTGCCAGCTCACCGCGAAGGGGGACGCAAGAGACCCAGTACTTC

J gene: TRBJ1-4
D gene: -
CDR3 length: 13
clone size: -
V gene: TRBV6-6
CDR3 protein: CASSPGSSEKLFF
CDR3 DNA: TGTGCCAGCAGCCCCGGGTCCTCCGAAAAACTGTTTTTT

J gene: TRBJ2-7
D gene: TRBD1
CDR3 length: 17
clone size: -
V gene: TRBV4-1
CDR3 protein: CASSQGGMGQGLPEQYF
CDR3 DNA: TGCGCCAGCAGCCAAGGGGGGATGGGACAGGGTCTCCCCGAGCAGTACTTC

J gene: TRBJ1-5
D gene: TRBD1
CDR3 length: 15
clone size: few
V gene: TRBV29-1
CDR3 protein: CSVEPGQGRNQPQHF
CDR3 DNA: TGCAGCGTTGAACCGGGACAGGGGAGAAATCAGCCCCAGCATTTT

J gene: TRBJ2-1
D gene: -
CDR3 length: 13
clone size: -
V gene: TRBV9
CDR3 protein: CASSDLQGRKQFF
CDR3 DNA: TGTGCCAGCAGCGACCTACAGGGGAGGAAGCAGTTCTTC

J gene: TRBJ1-5
D gene: TRBD1
CDR3 length: 14
clone size: -
V gene: TRBV18
CDR3 protein: CASSPGTGTQPQHF
CDR3 DNA: TGTGCCAGCTCACCAGGGACAGGGACTCAGCCCCAGCATTTT

J gene: TRBJ2-7
D gene: TRBD2
CDR3 length: 15
clone size: -
V gene: TRBV5-5
CDR3 protein: CASSTGLAVTYEQYF
CDR3 DNA: TGTGCCAGCAGCACGGGACTAGCGGTGACCTACGAGCAGTACTTC

J gene: TRBJ1-3
D gene: -
CDR3 length: 13
clone size: -
V gene: TRBV19
CDR3 protein: CASRRRDGNTIYF
CDR3 DNA: TGTGCCAGTAGAAGGAGGGATGGAAACACCATATATTTT

J gene: TRBJ2-1
D gene: TRBD2
CDR3 length: 16
clone size: -
V gene: TRBV29-1
CDR3 protein: CSVESVSGGRANEQFF
CDR3 DNA: TGCAGCGTTGAAAGCGTAAGTGGCGGGAGGGCCAATGAGCAGTTCTTC

J gene: TRBJ1-5
D gene: -
CDR3 length: 15
clone size: once
V gene: TRBV28
CDR3 protein: CASSYPGGSNQPQHF
CDR3 DNA: TGTGCCAGCAGTTACCCTGGAGGTAGCAATCAGCCCCAGCATTTT

J gene: TRBJ1-4
D gene: -
CDR3 length: 15
clone size: -
V gene: TRBV6-1
CDR3 protein: CASSDAGGLNEKLFF
CDR3 DNA: TGTGCCAGCAGTGACGCCGGGGGGCTGAACGAAAAACTGTTTTTT

J gene: TRBJ1-2
D gene: TRBD1
CDR3 length: 17
clone size: -
V gene: TRBV19
CDR3 protein: CASSIIGTGMGGYGYTF
CDR3 DNA: TGTGCCAGTAGTATTATTGGGACAGGGATGGGGGGCTATGGCTACACCTTC

J gene: TRBJ1-2
D gene: TRBD1
CDR3 length: 14
clone size: -
V gene: TRBV19
CDR3 protein: CASSKAGGRDGYTF
CDR3 DNA: TGTGCCAGTAGTAAGGCAGGGGGCAGGGATGGCTACACCTTC

J gene: TRBJ2-1
D gene: -
CDR3 length: 12
clone size: few
V gene: TRBV27
CDR3 protein: CASGTLATSQFF
CDR3 DNA: TGTGCCAGCGGGACTTTAGCGACCTCTCAGTTCTTC

J gene: TRBJ2-7
D gene: -
CDR3 length: 12
clone size: -
V gene: TRBV3-1/TRBV3-2
CDR3 protein: CASRTAGYEQYF
CDR3 DNA: TGTGCCAGCAGAACAGCAGGATACGAGCAGTACTTC

J gene: TRBJ1-3
D gene: -
CDR3 length: 11
clone size: -
V gene: TRBV28
CDR3 protein: CATKTGNTIYF
CDR3 DNA: TGTGCCACCAAAACTGGAAACACCATATATTTT

J gene: TRBJ2-3
D gene: TRBD2
CDR3 length: 18
clone size: few
V gene: TRBV5-1
CDR3 protein: CASSFLTGLASGTDTQYF
CDR3 DNA: TGCGCCAGCAGCTTCCTTACGGGACTAGCGTCCGGCACAGATACGCAGTATTTT

J gene: TRBJ1-6
D gene: -
CDR3 length: 15
clone size: -
V gene: TRBV11-2
CDR3 protein: CASRTQGHLNSPLHF
CDR3 DNA: TGTGCCAGCAGAACCCAGGGACACCTGAATTCACCCCTCCACTTT

J gene: TRBJ2-3
D gene: TRBD2
CDR3 length: 15
clone size: -
V gene: TRBV5-1
CDR3 protein: CASSFFTSDTDTQYF
CDR3 DNA: TGCGCCAGCAGCTTTTTTACTAGCGACACAGATACGCAGTATTTT

J gene: TRBJ2-3
D gene: TRBD2
CDR3 length: 16
clone size: -
V gene: TRBV25-1
CDR3 protein: CASSVASGVNTDTQYF
CDR3 DNA: TGTGCCAGCAGTGTGGCAAGCGGGGTCAACACAGATACGCAGTATTTT

J gene: TRBJ1-1
D gene: -
CDR3 length: 14
clone size: -
V gene: TRBV10-3
CDR3 protein: CAIRGGVGDTEAFF
CDR3 DNA: TGTGCCATCAGAGGGGGGGTAGGGGACACTGAAGCTTTCTTT

J gene: TRBJ2-6
D gene: -
CDR3 length: 18
clone size: -
V gene: TRBV6-1
CDR3 protein: CASSERSYVVSGANVLTF
CDR3 DNA: TGTGCCAGCAGTGAACGGTCCTATGTCGTCTCTGGGGCCAACGTCCTGACTTTC

J gene: TRBJ1-4
D gene: -
CDR3 length: 13
clone size: -
V gene: TRBV18
CDR3 protein: CASSPGVNEKLFF
CDR3 DNA: TGTGCCAGCTCACCCGGGGTAAATGAAAAACTGTTTTTT

J gene: TRBJ1-2
D gene: TRBD1
CDR3 length: 13
clone size: -
V gene: TRBV6-5
CDR3 protein: CASQQEPQGLSTF
CDR3 DNA: TGTGCCAGCCAACAAGAACCACAGGGGCTCTCCACCTTC

J gene: TRBJ1-6
D gene: TRBD1
CDR3 length: 19
clone size: -
V gene: TRBV7-2
CDR3 protein: CASSSNPGRTGGFNSPLHF
CDR3 DNA: TGTGCCAGCAGCTCCAACCCCGGAAGGACAGGGGGCTTTAATTCACCCCTCCACTTT

J gene: TRBJ1-1
D gene: -
CDR3 length: 14
clone size: -
V gene: TRBV9
CDR3 protein: CASSVEGRGRQAFF
CDR3 DNA: TGTGCCAGCAGCGTAGAAGGGCGGGGCAGACAAGCTTTCTTT

J gene: TRBJ1-5
D gene: -
CDR3 length: 16
clone size: -
V gene: TRBV4-1
CDR3 protein: CASSQEGTLSNQPQHF
CDR3 DNA: TGCGCCAGCAGCCAAGAAGGGACACTTAGCAATCAGCCCCAGCATTTT

J gene: TRBJ2-1
D gene: -
CDR3 length: 15
clone size: -
V gene: TRBV5-1
CDR3 protein: CASGAGWSDYNEQFF
CDR3 DNA: TGCGCCAGCGGGGCAGGGTGGAGTGACTACAATGAGCAGTTCTTC

J gene: TRBJ2-3
D gene: -
CDR3 length: 14
clone size: once
V gene: TRBV10-1
CDR3 protein: CASSDTGRGDTQYF
CDR3 DNA: TGCGCCAGCAGTGATACAGGGAGGGGAGATACGCAGTATTTT

J gene: TRBJ2-7
D gene: -
CDR3 length: 11
clone size: -
V gene: TRBV28
CDR3 protein: CASSFRYEQYF
CDR3 DNA: TGTGCCAGCAGTTTCCGCTACGAGCAGTACTTC

J gene: TRBJ2-7
D gene: -
CDR3 length: 15
clone size: -
V gene: TRBV18
CDR3 protein: CASSPEIGGSYEQYF
CDR3 DNA: TGTGCCAGCTCACCAGAGATTGGAGGGTCCTACGAGCAGTACTTC

J gene: TRBJ1-6
D gene: TRBD1
CDR3 length: 13
clone size: few
V gene: TRBV2
CDR3 protein: CATSRDSLTPLHF
CDR3 DNA: TGTGCCACCAGTCGGGACAGCTTAACCCCCCTCCACTTT

J gene: TRBJ2-3
D gene: TRBD2
CDR3 length: 15
clone size: -
V gene: TRBV9
CDR3 protein: CASSGAGGPTDTQYF
CDR3 DNA: TGTGCCAGCAGCGGAGCGGGGGGGCCCACAGATACGCAGTATTTT

J gene: TRBJ1-1
D gene: TRBD1
CDR3 length: 14
clone size: -
V gene: TRBV28
CDR3 protein: CASRVPGTGLEAFF
CDR3 DNA: TGTGCCAGCAGGGTCCCCGGGACAGGGCTTGAAGCTTTCTTT

J gene: TRBJ2-2
D gene: TRBD2
CDR3 length: 16
clone size: -
V gene: TRBV5-1
CDR3 protein: CASSLYPGLDTGELFF
CDR3 DNA: TGCGCCAGCAGCTTGTACCCGGGACTAGACACCGGGGAGCTGTTTTTT

J gene: TRBJ2-1
D gene: TRBD1
CDR3 length: 15
clone size: -
V gene: TRBV6-5
CDR3 protein: CASSRPGQGYNEQFF
CDR3 DNA: TGTGCCAGCAGTAGACCCGGACAGGGTTACAATGAGCAGTTCTTC

J gene: TRBJ2-3
D gene: TRBD1
CDR3 length: 15
clone size: -
V gene: TRBV19
CDR3 protein: CASSPPGGSGDTQYF
CDR3 DNA: TGTGCCAGTAGTCCCCCAGGGGGCTCCGGAGATACGCAGTATTTT

J gene: TRBJ1-4
D gene: TRBD1
CDR3 length: 15
clone size: -
V gene: TRBV5-4
CDR3 protein: CASSLDGRGGEKLFF
CDR3 DNA: TGTGCCAGCAGCCTTGACGGACGAGGGGGCGAAAAACTGTTTTTT

J gene: TRBJ2-3
D gene: TRBD1
CDR3 length: 14
clone size: -
V gene: TRBV3-1/TRBV3-2
CDR3 protein: CASSNTGGTDTQYF
CDR3 DNA: TGTGCCAGCAGTAACACAGGGGGCACAGATACGCAGTATTTT

J gene: TRBJ1-1
D gene: TRBD1
CDR3 length: 15
clone size: once
V gene: TRBV6-5
CDR3 protein: CASKLLGQGNTEAFF
CDR3 DNA: TGTGCCAGCAAGCTTTTGGGACAGGGGAACACTGAAGCTTTCTTT